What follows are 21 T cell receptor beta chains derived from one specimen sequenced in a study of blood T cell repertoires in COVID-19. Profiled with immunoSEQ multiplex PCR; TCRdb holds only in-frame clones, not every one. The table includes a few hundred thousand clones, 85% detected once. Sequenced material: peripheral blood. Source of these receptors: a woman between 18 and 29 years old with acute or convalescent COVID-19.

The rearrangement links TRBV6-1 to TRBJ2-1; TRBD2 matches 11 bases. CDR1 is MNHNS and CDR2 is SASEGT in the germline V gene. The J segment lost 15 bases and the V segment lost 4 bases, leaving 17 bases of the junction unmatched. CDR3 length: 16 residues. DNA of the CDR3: TGTGCCAGCAGTGCCGACCTACTAGCGGGAGCTTTGTTTCGGTTCTTC. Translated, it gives CASSADLLAGALFRFF.

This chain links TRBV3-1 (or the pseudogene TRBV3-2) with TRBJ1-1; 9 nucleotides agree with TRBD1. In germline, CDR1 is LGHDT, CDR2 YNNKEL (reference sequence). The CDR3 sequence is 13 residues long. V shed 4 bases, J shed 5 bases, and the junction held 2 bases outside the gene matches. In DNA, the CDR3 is TGTGCCAGCAGCCGGGACAGGGTAACTGAAGCTTTCTTT. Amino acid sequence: CASSRDRVTEAFF.

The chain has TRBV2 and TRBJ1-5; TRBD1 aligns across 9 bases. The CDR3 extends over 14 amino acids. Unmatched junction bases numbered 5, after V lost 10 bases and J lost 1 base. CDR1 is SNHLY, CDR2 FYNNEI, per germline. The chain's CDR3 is CATGTGNSNQPQHF. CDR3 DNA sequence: TGTGCCACCGGGACAGGGAACAGCAATCAGCCCCAGCATTTT.

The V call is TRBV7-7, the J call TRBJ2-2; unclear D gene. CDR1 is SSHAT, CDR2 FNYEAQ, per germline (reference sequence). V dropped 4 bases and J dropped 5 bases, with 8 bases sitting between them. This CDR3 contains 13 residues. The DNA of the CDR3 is TGTGCCAGCAGCTCTCAACAGACCGGGGAGCTGTTTTTT. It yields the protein CASSSQQTGELFF.

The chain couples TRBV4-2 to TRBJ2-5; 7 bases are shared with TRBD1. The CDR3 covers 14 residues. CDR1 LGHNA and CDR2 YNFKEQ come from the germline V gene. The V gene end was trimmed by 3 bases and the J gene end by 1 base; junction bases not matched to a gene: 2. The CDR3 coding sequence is TGTGCCAGCAGCCAGGACAGGCGCCAAGAGACCCAGTACTTC. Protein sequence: CASSQDRRQETQYF.

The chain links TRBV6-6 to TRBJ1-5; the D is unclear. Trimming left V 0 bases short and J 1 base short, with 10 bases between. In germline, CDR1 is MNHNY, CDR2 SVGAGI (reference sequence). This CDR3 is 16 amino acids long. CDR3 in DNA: TGTGCCAGCAGTTACTCAGAGGGAAGCAGCAATCAGCCCCAGCATTTT. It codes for CASSYSEGSSNQPQHF.

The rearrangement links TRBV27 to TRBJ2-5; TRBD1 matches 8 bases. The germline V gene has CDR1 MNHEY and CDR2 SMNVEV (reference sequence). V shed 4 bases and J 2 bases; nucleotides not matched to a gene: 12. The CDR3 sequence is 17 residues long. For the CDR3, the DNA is TGTGCCAGCAGTTCCTCCGTTACAGGGGGACCACAAGAGACCCAGTACTTC. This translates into CASSSSVTGGPQETQYF.

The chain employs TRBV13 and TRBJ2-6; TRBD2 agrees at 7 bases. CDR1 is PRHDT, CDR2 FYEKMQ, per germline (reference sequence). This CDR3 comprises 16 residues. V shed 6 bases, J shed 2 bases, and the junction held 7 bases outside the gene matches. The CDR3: CASSAGDSPGANVLTF. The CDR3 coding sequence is TGTGCCAGCAGTGCGGGAGACTCCCCTGGGGCCAACGTCCTGACTTTC.

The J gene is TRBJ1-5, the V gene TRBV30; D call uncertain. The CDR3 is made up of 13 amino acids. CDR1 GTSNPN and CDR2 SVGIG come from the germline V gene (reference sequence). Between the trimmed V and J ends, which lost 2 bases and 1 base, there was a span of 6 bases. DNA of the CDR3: TGTGCCTGGAGTCCTCCCAGCAATCAGCCCCAGCATTTT. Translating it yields CAWSPPSNQPQHF.

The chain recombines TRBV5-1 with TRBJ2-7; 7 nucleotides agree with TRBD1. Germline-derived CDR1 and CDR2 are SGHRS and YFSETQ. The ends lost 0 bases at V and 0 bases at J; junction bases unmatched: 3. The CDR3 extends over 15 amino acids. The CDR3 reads CASSLEDRSSYEQYF. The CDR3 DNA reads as TGCGCCAGCAGCTTGGAGGACAGGAGCTCCTACGAGCAGTACTTC.

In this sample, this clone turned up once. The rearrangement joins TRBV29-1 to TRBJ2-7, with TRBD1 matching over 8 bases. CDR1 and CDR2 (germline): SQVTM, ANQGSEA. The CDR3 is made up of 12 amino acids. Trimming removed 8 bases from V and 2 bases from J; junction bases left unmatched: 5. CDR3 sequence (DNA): TGCAGCTATCGGACAGGGCCCTACGAGCAGTACTTC. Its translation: CSYRTGPYEQYF.

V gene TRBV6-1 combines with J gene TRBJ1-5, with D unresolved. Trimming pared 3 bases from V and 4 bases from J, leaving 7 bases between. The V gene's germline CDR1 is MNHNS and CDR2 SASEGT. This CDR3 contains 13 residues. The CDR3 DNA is TGTGCCAGCAGTGAGAGGCTAAATCAGCCCCAGCATTTT. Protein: CASSERLNQPQHF.

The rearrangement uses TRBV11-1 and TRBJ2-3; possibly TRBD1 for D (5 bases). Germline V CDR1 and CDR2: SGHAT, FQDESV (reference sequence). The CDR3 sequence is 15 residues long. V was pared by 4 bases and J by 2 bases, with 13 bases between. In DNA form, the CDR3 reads TGTGCCAGCAGCTCAGTCGGACACGTCACAGATACGCAGTATTTT. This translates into CASSSVGHVTDTQYF.

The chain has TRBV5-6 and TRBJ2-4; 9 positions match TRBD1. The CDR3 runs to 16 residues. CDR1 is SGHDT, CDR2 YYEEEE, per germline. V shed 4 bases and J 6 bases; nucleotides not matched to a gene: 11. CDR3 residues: CASSDTGGEDRNIQYF. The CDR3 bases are TGTGCCAGCAGCGATACAGGGGGCGAAGACAGAAACATTCAGTACTTC.

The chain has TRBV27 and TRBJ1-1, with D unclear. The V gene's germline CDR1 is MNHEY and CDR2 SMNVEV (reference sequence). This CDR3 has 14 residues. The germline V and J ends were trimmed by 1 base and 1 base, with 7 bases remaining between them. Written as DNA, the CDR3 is TGTGCCAGCAGTTTATATAACGGGAACACTGAAGCTTTCTTT. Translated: CASSLYNGNTEAFF.

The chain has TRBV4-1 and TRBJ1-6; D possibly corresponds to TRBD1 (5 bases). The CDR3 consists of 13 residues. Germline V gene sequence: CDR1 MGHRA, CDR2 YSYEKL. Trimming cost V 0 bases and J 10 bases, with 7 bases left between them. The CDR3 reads CASSQEKGSPLHF. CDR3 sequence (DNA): TGCGCCAGCAGCCAAGAAAAGGGGTCACCCCTCCACTTT.

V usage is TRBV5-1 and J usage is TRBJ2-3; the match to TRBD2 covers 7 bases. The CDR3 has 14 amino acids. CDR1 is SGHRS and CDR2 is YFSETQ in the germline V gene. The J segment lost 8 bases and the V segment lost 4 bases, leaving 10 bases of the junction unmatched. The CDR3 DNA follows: TGCGCCAGCAGCCGGACTAGTTGGCACCCTACGCAGTATTTT. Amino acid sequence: CASSRTSWHPTQYF.

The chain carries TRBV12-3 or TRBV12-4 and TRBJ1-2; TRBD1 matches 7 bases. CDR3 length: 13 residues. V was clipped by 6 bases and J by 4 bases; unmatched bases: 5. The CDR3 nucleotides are TGTGCCAGCAGAGCGGACAGGACCTATGGCTACACCTTC. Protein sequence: CASRADRTYGYTF.

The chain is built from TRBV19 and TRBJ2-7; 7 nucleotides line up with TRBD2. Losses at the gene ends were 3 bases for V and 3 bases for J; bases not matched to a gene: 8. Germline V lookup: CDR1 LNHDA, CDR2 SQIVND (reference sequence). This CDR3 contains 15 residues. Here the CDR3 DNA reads TGTGCCAGTAGTATGGCGGGAGCGATAAGCTACGAGCAGTACTTC. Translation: CASSMAGAISYEQYF.

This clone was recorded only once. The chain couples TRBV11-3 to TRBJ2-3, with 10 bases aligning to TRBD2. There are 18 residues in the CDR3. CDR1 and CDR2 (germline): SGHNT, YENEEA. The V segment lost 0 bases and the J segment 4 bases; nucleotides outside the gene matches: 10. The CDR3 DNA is TGTGCCAGCAGCTTAGAAGCGGGGGGGCCCGAAGTAGCAGATACGCAGTATTTT. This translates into CASSLEAGGPEVADTQYF.

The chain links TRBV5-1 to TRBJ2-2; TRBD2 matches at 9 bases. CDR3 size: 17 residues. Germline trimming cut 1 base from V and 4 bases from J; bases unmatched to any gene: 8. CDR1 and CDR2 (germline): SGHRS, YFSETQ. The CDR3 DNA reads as TGCGCCAGCAGCTTGACGAGCGGGAGGTCGGGCACCGGGGAGCTGTTTTTT. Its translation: CASSLTSGRSGTGELFF.